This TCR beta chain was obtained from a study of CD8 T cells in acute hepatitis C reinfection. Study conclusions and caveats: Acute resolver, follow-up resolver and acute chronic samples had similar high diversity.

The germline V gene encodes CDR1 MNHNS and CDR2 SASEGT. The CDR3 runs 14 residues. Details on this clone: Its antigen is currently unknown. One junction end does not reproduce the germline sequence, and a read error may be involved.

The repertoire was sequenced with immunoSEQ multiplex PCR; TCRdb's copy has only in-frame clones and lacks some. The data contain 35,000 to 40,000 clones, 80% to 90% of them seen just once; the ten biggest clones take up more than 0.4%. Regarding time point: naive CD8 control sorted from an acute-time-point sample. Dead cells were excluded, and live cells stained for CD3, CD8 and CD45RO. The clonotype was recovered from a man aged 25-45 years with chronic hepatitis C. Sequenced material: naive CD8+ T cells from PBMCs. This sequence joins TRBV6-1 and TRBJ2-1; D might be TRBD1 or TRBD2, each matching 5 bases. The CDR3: CAGSPGTHYNEQFF. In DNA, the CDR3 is TGTGCCGGCAGTCCCGGGACCCATTACAATGAGCAGTTCTTC.